Below, one TCR beta chain is given with its context. Its cognate antigen is unknown. This sample was taken from a study of cytomegalovirus exposure and HLA in healthy donors. General study results and limits: The authors considered a cluster of highly shared sequence variants likely to be a sequencing artifact.

Regarding donors, all were healthy bone marrow donors. It was with 60 Vbeta and 13 Jbeta primers that the PCR ran. This table comes from immunoSEQ multiplex PCR, and its TCRdb copy is limited to in-frame clones, with some not included. The table shows over 200,000 clones, with about 83% occurring only once. This CDR3 region has 13 residues. Germline V gene sequence: CDR1 MNHEY, CDR2 SMNVEV (reference sequence). V and J are TRBV27 and TRBJ2-5, with 7 bases matching TRBD2. Judging by the DNA end, TRBJ2-7 fits better; the J call may be wrong. Material: PBMCs. This sequence originates from a human donor in good health. In nucleotides, the CDR3 is TGTGCCAGCAGTTTATCAGCGGGGTACGAGCAGTACTTC. Translating gives CASSLSAGYEQYF.